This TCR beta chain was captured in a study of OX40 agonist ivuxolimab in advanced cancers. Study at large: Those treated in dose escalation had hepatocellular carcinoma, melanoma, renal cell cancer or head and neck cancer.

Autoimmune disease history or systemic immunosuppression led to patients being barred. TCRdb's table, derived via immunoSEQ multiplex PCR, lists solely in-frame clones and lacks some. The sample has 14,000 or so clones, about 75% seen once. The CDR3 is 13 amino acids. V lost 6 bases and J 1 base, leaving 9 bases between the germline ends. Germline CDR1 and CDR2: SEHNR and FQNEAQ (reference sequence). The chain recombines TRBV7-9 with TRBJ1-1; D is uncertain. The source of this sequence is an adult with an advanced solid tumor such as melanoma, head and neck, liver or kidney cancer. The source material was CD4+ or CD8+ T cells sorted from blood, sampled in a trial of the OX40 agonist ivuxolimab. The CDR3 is CASSLPGNTEAFF. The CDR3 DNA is TGTGCCAGCAGTCTACCAGGGAACACTGAAGCTTTCTTT.